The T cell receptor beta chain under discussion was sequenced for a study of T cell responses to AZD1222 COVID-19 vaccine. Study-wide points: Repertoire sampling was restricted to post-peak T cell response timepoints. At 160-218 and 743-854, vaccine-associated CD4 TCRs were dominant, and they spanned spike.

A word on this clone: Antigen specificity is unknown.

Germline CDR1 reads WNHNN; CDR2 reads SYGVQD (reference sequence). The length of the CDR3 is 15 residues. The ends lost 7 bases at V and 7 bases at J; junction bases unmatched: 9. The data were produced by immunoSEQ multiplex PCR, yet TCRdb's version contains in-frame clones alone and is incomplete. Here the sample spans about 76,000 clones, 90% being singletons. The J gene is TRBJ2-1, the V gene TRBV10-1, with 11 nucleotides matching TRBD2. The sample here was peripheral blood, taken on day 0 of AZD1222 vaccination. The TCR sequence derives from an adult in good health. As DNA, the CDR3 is TGCGCCAGCACCCCCTTGGCTAGCGGGGGGAATGAGCAGTTCTTC. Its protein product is CASTPLASGGNEQFF.